Each of the 9 T cell receptor delta chains below was sequenced from the same sample in a study of Vδ1+ human thymocytes. Study outcomes and limitations: In the thymus, TRG and TRD repertoires looked highly polyclonal with Gaussian CDR3 lengths.

These receptors' antigens are unknown. Sequences come from RNA converted to cDNA by reverse transcription. Multiplex PCR used pooled V-gene forward primers and a constant-region reverse primer to amplify CDR3s. TCRdb re-processed the multiplex PCR reads using CATT. Among 24,000 or so delta-chain clones listed, 25% to 30% were seen once. Sequencing input: Vdelta1+ gamma-delta thymocytes from the thymus. Subset indicated: FACS-sorted CD3+ TCRalphabeta- TCRVdelta1+ TCRVdelta2- thymocytes. The receptor source for this set is a boy younger than two who had congenital heart surgery.

This clone has only a few counts. The V call is TRDV1, the J call TRDJ1; 7 nucleotides agree with TRDD2. CDR1 is TSWWSYY and CDR2 is QGS in the germline V gene. J was trimmed by 10 bases and V by 1 base; bases with no gene match: 12. The CDR3 is 15 residues long. The CDR3 region is CALGEPQPSSLRLIF. CDR3 in DNA: TGTGCTCTTGGGGAACCTCAACCTTCCTCTCTTCGACTCATCTTT.

J is TRDJ1 and V is TRDV1; a possible D gene is TRDD3 (5 bases). This CDR3 is built from 18 residues. Germline V gene lookup returns CDR1 TSWWSYY and CDR2 QGS. The V gene lost 4 bases and the J gene lost 7 bases, with 28 bases spanning the gap. CDR3 bases: TGTGCTCTTGGGGGAGGCCAGGCTGGGACGGGATGTTGCGGTAAACTCATCTTT. This codes for CALGGGQAGTGCCGKLIF.

To note about this clone: This specimen includes other DNA sequences encoding the same CDR3. This chain connects TRDV1 to TRDJ1; no reliable D call. The V end was cut by 5 bases, the J end by 1 base, with 20 bases between. CDR3 length: 17 amino acids. Germline loops: CDR1 TSWWSYY, CDR2 QGS. In DNA, the CDR3 is TGTGCTCTTGGGCGCACCACGCGGGGTTCTATCACCGATAAACTCATCTTT. This gives the protein CALGRTTRGSITDKLIF.

This clone rates as medium-sized. Other DNA sequences in the same sample also yield this CDR3. V is TRDV1 and J is TRDJ1, with D perhaps TRDD3 (5 bases). Germline V gene data show CDR1 as TSWWSYY and CDR2 as QGS. The CDR3 extends over 17 amino acids. V was cut by 2 bases and J by 3 bases, with 19 bases left in between. CDR3 amino acids: CALGERSRGATADKLIF. CDR3 DNA sequence: TGTGCTCTTGGGGAAAGATCCCGGGGGGCCACGGCCGATAAACTCATCTTT.

The chain is built from TRDV1 and TRDJ1, with TRDD3 matching over 13 bases. CDR1 is TSWWSYY, CDR2 QGS, per germline. V lost 9 bases and J lost 2; bases outside the gene matches: 15. The CDR3 contains 18 residues. The CDR3 protein is CALFVPLLGDTLTDKLIF. Written as DNA, the CDR3 is TGTGCTCTCTTTGTACCTCTACTGGGGGATACGCTAACCGATAAACTCATCTTT.

The table lists this clone with a few counts. V is TRDV1 and J is TRDJ1, with 9 bases that match TRDD3. CDR3 length equals 21 residues. Per germline, CDR1 TSWWSYY and CDR2 QGS. V gave up 2 bases and J gave up 0 bases; unmatched junction bases: 19. The CDR3 protein is CALGEYPMTRGIPAYTDKLIF. CDR3 DNA sequence: TGTGCTCTTGGGGAATACCCTATGACCCGGGGGATACCCGCCTACACCGATAAACTCATCTTT.

The chain uses TRDV1 and TRDJ1; 11 bases fit TRDD3. The CDR3 contains 27 residues. J was trimmed by 2 bases and V by 2 bases; bases with no gene match: 37. CDR1 and CDR2 (germline): TSWWSYY, QGS. The CDR3 nucleotides are TGTGCTCTTGGGGAAGGGTGTAGCTCCTACGACCTCATACCTGGGTCTGGGGGATACAAGGGTACCGATAAACTCATCTTT. It specifies CALGEGCSSYDLIPGSGGYKGTDKLIF.

The chain employs TRDV1 and TRDJ1; possibly TRDD3 for D (8 bases). CDR1 is TSWWSYY and CDR2 is QGS in the germline V gene. CDR3 length: 26 residues. Trimming left V 3 bases short and J 0 bases short, with 44 bases between. For the CDR3, the DNA is TGTGCTCTTGGGGACCCTTCCTTCCTTCACGGGGCACGGGGAGGCTTGCTGGGGGAACACACCGATAAACTCATCTTT. It is translated as CALGDPSFLHGARGGLLGEHTDKLIF.

This clone is labeled as medium-sized (0.01 to 0.1%). This rearrangement joins TRDV1 to TRDJ1, with a tentative D call TRDD3 (6 bases). Germline V gene data show CDR1 as TSWWSYY and CDR2 as QGS. The CDR3 consists of 15 residues. Deletions cut 2 bases from V and 8 bases from J, with 18 bases between. CDR3 amino acids: CALGEWYEPLGKLIF. Here the CDR3 DNA reads TGTGCTCTTGGGGAATGGTACGAACCCCTGGGGAAACTCATCTTT.